Following are 9 T cell receptor beta chains from one sample sequenced in a study of OX40 agonist ivuxolimab in advanced cancers. Some clones are missing from TCRdb's copy, which holds only in-frame ones; the method was immunoSEQ multiplex PCR. The repertoire holds 150,000 to 190,000 clones, with 94% as singletons. The starting material was CD4+ or CD8+ T cells sorted from blood, obtained in a trial of the OX40 agonist ivuxolimab. The origin of the receptors is an adult with an advanced solid tumor such as melanoma, head and neck, liver or kidney cancer.

The genes are TRBV6-6 and TRBJ1-1, with unresolved D. The CDR3 has 13 residues. Germline V CDR1 and CDR2: MNHNY, SVGAGI (reference sequence). V lost 2 bases and J 5 bases, leaving 9 bases between the germline ends. The DNA of the CDR3 is TGTGCCAGCAGTTACGTCGGGAAGACTGAAGCTTTCTTT. Translating it yields CASSYVGKTEAFF.

The chain combines TRBV7-3 with TRBJ2-2; TRBD2 matches at 12 bases. Germline V lookup: CDR1 SGHTA, CDR2 FQGTGA. This CDR3 has 17 amino acids. The ends lost 1 base at V and 6 bases at J; junction bases unmatched: 6. This CDR3 reads CASSLIPSGRAPGELFF. For the CDR3, the DNA is TGTGCCAGCAGCTTAATTCCTAGCGGGAGGGCCCCCGGGGAGCTGTTTTTT.

This CDR3 is CASSQGDTPETQYF. The CDR3 nucleotides are TGTGCCAGCAGCCAAGGGGACACCCCAGAGACCCAGTACTTC. The chain links TRBV4-2 to TRBJ2-5; possible D gene TRBD1, 6 bases. Germline assignment: CDR1 LGHNA and CDR2 YNFKEQ. The CDR3 sequence is 14 residues long. Trimming left V 1 base short and J 4 bases short, with 10 bases between.

This chain joins TRBV4-3 and TRBJ2-7; D is tentatively TRBD1 or TRBD2 (5 bases each). Germline V gives CDR1 LGHNA, CDR2 YSLEER. CDR3 length: 14 amino acids. V lost 1 base and J lost 0, with 7 bases in between. The CDR3 sequence is CASSQGDGSYEQYF. As DNA, the CDR3 is TGCGCCAGCAGCCAAGGGGACGGCTCCTACGAGCAGTACTTC.

The chain uses TRBV7-2 and TRBJ2-1; 10 bases agree with TRBD2. This CDR3 is built from 17 residues. Germline loops: CDR1 SGHTA, CDR2 FQGNSA. The ends lost 0 bases at V and 8 bases at J; junction bases unmatched: 10. The chain's CDR3 is CASSLALQRGGRDEQFF. The CDR3 DNA sequence: TGTGCCAGCAGCTTAGCGCTCCAGCGGGGGGGCCGGGATGAGCAGTTCTTC. Drawing the rest from reference TRBV7-2 and TRBJ2-1, the complete variable domain is GAGVSQSPSNKVTEKGKDVELRCDPISGHTALYWYRQSLGQGLEFLIYFQGNSAPDKSGLPSDRFSAERTGGSVSTLTIQRTQQEDSAVYLCASSLALQRGGRDEQFFGPGTRLTVL.

CDR3 in amino acids: CASRQGSSEAFF. The CDR3 nucleotides are TGTGCCAGCAGGCAGGGAAGCTCTGAAGCTTTCTTT. This chain links TRBV28 with TRBJ1-1, with D possibly matching TRBD1 (5 bases). CDR3 size: 12 residues. V lost 6 bases, J lost 6 bases, and 11 bases lay in between. Looked up from germline, CDR1 is MDHEN and CDR2 is SYDVKM.

The CDR3 DNA sequence: TGTGCCAGTAGTACAGGGTCGCAGGTCACAGATACGCAGTATTTT. Translated: CASSTGSQVTDTQYF. V and J are TRBV19 and TRBJ2-3, with a weak D call TRBD1 (5 bases). Germline loops: CDR1 LNHDA, CDR2 SQIVND (reference sequence). The length of the CDR3 is 15 residues. Trimming took 4 bases from V and 2 from J, leaving 13 bases between them.

The V call is TRBV6-5, the J call TRBJ1-3; D not certain. Germline lookup yields CDR1 MNHEY and CDR2 SVGAGI. The length of the CDR3 is 13 residues. The ends were cut back, 6 bases at V and 1 base at J, with 7 bases in the middle. The CDR3, as DNA: TGTGCCAGCAGCACTGATTCTGGAAACACCATATATTTT. Translating it yields CASSTDSGNTIYF.

The genes are TRBV19 and TRBJ2-7; 11 nucleotides line up with TRBD1. The CDR3 sequence is 13 residues long. Germline assignment: CDR1 LNHDA and CDR2 SQIVND (reference sequence). V dropped 7 bases and J dropped 5; count of bases not matched to a gene: 4. The CDR3 DNA is TGTGCCAGTACCAGGACAGGGGGCAACGAGCAGTACTTC. Protein product: CASTRTGGNEQYF. The full variable domain, its missing parts supplied by reference TRBV19 and TRBJ2-7, is DGGITQSPKYLFRKEGQNVTLSCEQNLNHDAMYWYRQDPGQGLRLIYYSQIVNDFQKGDIAEGYSVSREKKESFPLTVTSAQKNPTAFYLCASTRTGGNEQYFGPGTRLTVT.